These 8 T cell receptor beta chains came from one sample sequenced in a study of cytotoxic CD8 clonotypes in ibrutinib-treated CLL. Assay: immunoSEQ multiplex PCR; the TCRdb copy retains only in-frame clones and omits some. The data contain around 9,600 clones, 61% of them seen just once; the ten biggest clones take up roughly 18%. The sequences come from PBMCs, collected before ibrutinib treatment. Every receptor here comes from a human donor with chronic lymphocytic leukemia.

This clone was seen once. In DNA, the CDR3 is TGCGCCAGCAGCCCCACCCTAGCGGGGGGGCCTGGGACCCAGTACTTC. Protein: CASSPTLAGGPGTQYF. The V call is TRBV5-1, the J call TRBJ2-5, with 12 bases matching TRBD2. Per germline, CDR1 SGHRS and CDR2 YFSETQ. The V gene end was trimmed by 4 bases and the J gene end by 7 bases; junction bases not matched to a gene: 11. CDR3 size: 16 residues.

This clone came up a few times. This chain joins TRBV27 and TRBJ2-5, with D tentatively TRBD2 (6 bases). The ends were cut back, 2 bases at V and 4 bases at J, with 8 bases in the middle. Germline values: CDR1 MNHEY, CDR2 SMNVEV (reference sequence). CDR3 length: 13 residues. The CDR3, as DNA: TGTGCCAGCAGTTTAGCGGGGACAGAGACCCAGTACTTC. It is translated as CASSLAGTETQYF.

The chain is built from TRBV6-5 and TRBJ1-5; 8 positions agree with TRBD1. V lost 6 bases and J lost 7; bases outside the gene matches: 8. The CDR3 sequence is 14 residues long. The germline V gene encodes CDR1 MNHEY and CDR2 SVGAGI. The CDR3 sequence is CASRRQGSGQPQHF. The CDR3 DNA sequence: TGTGCCAGCAGAAGACAGGGGTCAGGACAGCCCCAGCATTTT.

The V and J genes are TRBV29-1 and TRBJ1-1, with D perhaps TRBD1 (5 bases). The CDR3 runs 14 residues. V lost 7 bases and J lost 3, with 18 bases in between. Germline V gene lookup returns CDR1 SQVTM and CDR2 ANQGSEA. DNA of the CDR3: TGCAGCGCCCACGGGGGGGGTGGATACACTGAAGCTTTCTTT. Amino acid sequence: CSAHGGGGYTEAFF.

This clone showed up just once. The chain couples TRBV5-1 to TRBJ2-7; TRBD2 aligns across 9 bases. This CDR3 has 15 amino acids. Germline CDR1 reads SGHRS; CDR2 reads YFSETQ. V lost 0 bases and J lost 2; bases outside the gene matches: 3. CDR3 residues: CASSLESSGAYEQYF. CDR3 bases: TGCGCCAGCAGCTTGGAATCTAGCGGGGCCTACGAGCAGTACTTC.

This chain connects TRBV28 to TRBJ2-7; either TRBD1 or TRBD2 may supply D (5 bases each). CDR1 and CDR2 from the germline V gene are MDHEN and SYDVKM. V lost 6 bases and J lost 6, with 12 bases in between. This CDR3 spans 12 amino acids. The CDR3 loop reads CASSGTWGEQYF. CDR3 in DNA: TGTGCCAGCAGCGGGACCTGGGGCGAGCAGTACTTC.

The V gene is TRBV4-2, the J gene TRBJ1-1, with D hard to call. Looked up from germline, CDR1 is LGHNA and CDR2 is YNFKEQ. The CDR3 is made up of 13 amino acids. Trimming removed 6 bases at V and 3 bases at J, with 11 bases between. The chain's CDR3 is CASRQTEDTEAFF. In nucleotides, the CDR3 is TGTGCCAGCAGACAGACGGAGGACACTGAAGCTTTCTTT.

The chain joins TRBV28 to TRBJ1-2; a possible D gene is TRBD1 (6 bases). CDR3 length: 15 amino acids. Germline lookup yields CDR1 MDHEN and CDR2 SYDVKM. V was trimmed by 3 bases and J by 0 bases, leaving 11 bases between them. The CDR3 DNA follows: TGTGCCAGCAGTTTGGGGGGGGCCCCTAACTATGGCTACACCTTC. It translates to CASSLGGAPNYGYTF.